This T cell receptor beta chain appears in the sequencing data of a study of blood T cell repertoires in COVID-19. Study-wide context: Samples of COVID-19 (acute and convalescent) were obtained from the United States, Italy and Spain.

Produced via immunoSEQ multiplex PCR; TCRdb's table is partial and in-frame only. The table includes approximately 270,000 clones, 85% to 90% detected once. From germline, CDR1 is LGHNA and CDR2 YSLEER. This CDR3 has 14 amino acids. With 0 bases clipped from V and 14 bases from J, the junction kept 7 bases outside the gene matches. The receptor comes from an elderly man with acute or convalescent COVID-19. The sequencing sample was made of peripheral blood. V usage is TRBV4-3 and J usage is TRBJ2-1; 10 bases are shared with TRBD2. The CDR3 is CASSQDKAGGREFF. Here the CDR3 DNA reads TGCGCCAGCAGCCAAGATAAAGCGGGGGGGAGGGAGTTCTTC.